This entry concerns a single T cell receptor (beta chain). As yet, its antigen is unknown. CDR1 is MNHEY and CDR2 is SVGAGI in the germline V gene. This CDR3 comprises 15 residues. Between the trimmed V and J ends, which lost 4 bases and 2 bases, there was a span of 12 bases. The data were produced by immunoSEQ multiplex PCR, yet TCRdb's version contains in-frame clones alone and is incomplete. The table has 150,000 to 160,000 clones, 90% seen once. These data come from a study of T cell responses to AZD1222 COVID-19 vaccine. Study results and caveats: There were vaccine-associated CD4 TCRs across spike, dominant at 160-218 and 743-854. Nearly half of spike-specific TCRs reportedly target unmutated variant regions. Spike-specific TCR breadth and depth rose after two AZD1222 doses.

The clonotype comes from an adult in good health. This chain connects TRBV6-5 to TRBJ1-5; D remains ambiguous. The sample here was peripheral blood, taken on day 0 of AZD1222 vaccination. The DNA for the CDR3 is TGTGCCAGCAGTTTTTGGGAGGGTGGCAATCAGCCCCAGCATTTT. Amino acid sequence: CASSFWEGGNQPQHF.